Below are 9 T cell receptor beta chains sequenced from a single sample in a study of T cells in Graves' hyperthyroidism and ophthalmopathy. RNA transcripts served as the template for amplifying TCR beta CDR3 regions. The HTBI primer set drove a first-round RT-PCR of the TCR CDR3. A single record per CDR3 protein comes from TCRdb applying MiXCR to the multiplex PCR reads. The repertoire includes 640,000 or so distinct CDR3 sequences, about 15% of them detected once, and around 4.5% sits in the top ten. Input material: blood. The receptors shown here come from a woman in her forties with Graves' ophthalmopathy.

The chain joins TRBV11-2 to TRBJ1-1; possibly TRBD1 for D (5 bases). Germline V gene sequence: CDR1 SGHAT, CDR2 FQNNGV. V gave up 6 bases and J gave up 3 bases, with 11 bases separating them. The CDR3 runs 13 residues. The CDR3 sequence: CASRLGHYTEAFF. CDR3 DNA sequence: TGTGCCAGCAGACTCGGACACTACACTGAAGCTTTCTTT.

At least ten counts were recorded for this clonotype. The chain carries TRBV12-5 and TRBJ1-5; no clear D. The germline V gene has CDR1 LGHNT and CDR2 FRNRAP. The ends were cut back, 3 bases at V and 7 bases at J, with 7 bases in the middle. The CDR3 is made up of 12 amino acids. Written as DNA, the CDR3 is TGTGCTAGTGGTTTATGGAGACAGCCCCAGCATTTT. Its translation: CASGLWRQPQHF.

This clonotype was seen many times. The rearrangement links TRBV20-1 to TRBJ1-5, with a possible D match to TRBD1 (6 bases). The CDR3 is 13 residues long. Between the trimmed V and J ends, which lost 5 bases and 5 bases, there was a span of 13 bases. The germline gives CDR1 DFQATT, CDR2 SNEGSKA (reference sequence). CDR3 bases: TGCAGTGCTCCGGGGACACGGGATCAGCCCCAGCATTTT. Its protein product is CSAPGTRDQPQHF.

The V and J genes are TRBV12-3 or TRBV12-4 and TRBJ2-7; D not resolved. The CDR3 sequence is 12 residues long. Trimming removed 7 bases from V and 4 bases from J, with 11 bases in between. The CDR3, as DNA: TGTGCCAGCACCACTTTTGGGTACGAGCAGTACTTC. It yields the protein CASTTFGYEQYF.

This clonotype has a count of ten or more. This rearrangement joins TRBV27 to TRBJ2-7, with D perhaps matching TRBD2 (6 bases). Trimming stripped 1 base from V and 5 bases from J, with 18 bases between. The CDR3 is 16 residues long. Germline V gene lookup returns CDR1 MNHEY and CDR2 SMNVEV (reference sequence). The CDR3 DNA sequence: TGTGCCAGCAGTTTATTCAGTGGCGACGGGAGCCACGAGCAGTACTTC. It codes for CASSLFSGDGSHEQYF.

This clonotype was observed a handful of times. This chain uses TRBV6-4 with TRBJ2-3; the D gene could be TRBD1 or TRBD2 (5 bases each). The V end lost 2 bases, the J end lost 3 bases, and 9 bases lay between the germline ends. From germline, CDR1 is MRHNA and CDR2 SNTAGT. The CDR3 totals 14 residues. This CDR3 reads CASSDGGPTDTQYF. For the CDR3, the DNA is TGTGCCAGCAGTGACGGGGGACCAACAGATACGCAGTATTTT.

This clonotype was counted many times. This chain connects TRBV6-5 to TRBJ2-7; 8 bases line up with TRBD2. CDR3 size: 16 residues. CDR1 and CDR2 (germline): MNHEY, SVGAGI. The V gene end was trimmed by 4 bases and the J gene end by 4 bases; junction bases not matched to a gene: 12. CDR3 coding DNA: TGTGCCAGCAGTTCCGGTGACGGGACTAGAGTTTACGAGCAGTACTTC. This translates into CASSSGDGTRVYEQYF.

This clonotype was seen a handful of times. V usage is TRBV4-1 and J usage is TRBJ1-6; D ambiguous. V dropped 0 bases and J dropped 0 bases, with 9 bases sitting between them. The V gene's germline CDR1 is MGHRA and CDR2 YSYEKL. The CDR3 totals 17 residues. This CDR3 reads CASSQEQTGSYNSPLHF. The CDR3 bases are TGCGCCAGCAGCCAAGAACAGACGGGCTCCTATAATTCACCCCTCCACTTT.

This clonotype has at least ten counts. The chain couples TRBV24-1 to TRBJ1-3, with 7 bases lining up with TRBD1. CDR1 is KGHDR and CDR2 is SFDVKD in the germline V gene. The CDR3 is made up of 20 amino acids. V lost 4 bases, J lost 4 bases, and 21 bases stayed unmatched. The chain's CDR3 is CATSDHDRERIYHLGNTIYF. The CDR3 DNA sequence: TGTGCCACCAGTGACCATGACAGGGAGAGAATTTACCATTTGGGAAACACCATATATTTT.